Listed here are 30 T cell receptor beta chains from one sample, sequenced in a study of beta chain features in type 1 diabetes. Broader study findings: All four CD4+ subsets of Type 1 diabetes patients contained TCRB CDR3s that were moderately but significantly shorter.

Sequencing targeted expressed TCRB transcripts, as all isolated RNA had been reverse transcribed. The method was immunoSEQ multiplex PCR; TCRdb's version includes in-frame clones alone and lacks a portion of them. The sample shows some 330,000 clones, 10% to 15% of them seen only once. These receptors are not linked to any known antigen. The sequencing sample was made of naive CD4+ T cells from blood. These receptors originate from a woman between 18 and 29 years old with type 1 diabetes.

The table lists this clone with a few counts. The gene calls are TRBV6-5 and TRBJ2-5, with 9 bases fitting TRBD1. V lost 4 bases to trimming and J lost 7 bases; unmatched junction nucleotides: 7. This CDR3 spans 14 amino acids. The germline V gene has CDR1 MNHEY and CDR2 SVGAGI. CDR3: CASSLQGAAWTQYF. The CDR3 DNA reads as TGTGCCAGCAGTTTACAGGGGGCAGCTTGGACCCAGTACTTC.

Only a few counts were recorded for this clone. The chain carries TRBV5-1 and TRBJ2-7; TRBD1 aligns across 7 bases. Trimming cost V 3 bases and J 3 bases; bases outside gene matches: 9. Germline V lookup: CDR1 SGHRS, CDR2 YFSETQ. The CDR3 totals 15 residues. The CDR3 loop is CASSYGTATLYEQYF. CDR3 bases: TGCGCCAGCAGCTACGGGACAGCCACCCTCTACGAGCAGTACTTC.

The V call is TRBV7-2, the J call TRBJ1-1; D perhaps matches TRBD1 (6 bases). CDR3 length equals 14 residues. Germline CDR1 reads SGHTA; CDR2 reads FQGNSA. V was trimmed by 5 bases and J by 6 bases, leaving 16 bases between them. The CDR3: CASSARQVSPEAFF. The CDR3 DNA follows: TGTGCCAGCAGCGCCAGACAGGTTAGCCCTGAAGCTTTCTTT.

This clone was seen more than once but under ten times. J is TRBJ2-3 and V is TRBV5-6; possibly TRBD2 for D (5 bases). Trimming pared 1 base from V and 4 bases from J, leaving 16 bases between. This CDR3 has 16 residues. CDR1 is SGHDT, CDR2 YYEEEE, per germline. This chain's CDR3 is CASSLLGRAAADTQYF. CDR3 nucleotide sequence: TGTGCCAGCAGCTTGTTAGGGAGAGCTGCCGCAGATACGCAGTATTTT.

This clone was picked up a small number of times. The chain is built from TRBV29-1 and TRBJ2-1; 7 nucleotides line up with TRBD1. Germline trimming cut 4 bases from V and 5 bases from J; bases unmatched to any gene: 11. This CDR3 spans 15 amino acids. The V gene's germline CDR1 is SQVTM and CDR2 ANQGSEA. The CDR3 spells CSVGLSNRGHNEQFF. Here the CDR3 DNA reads TGCAGCGTTGGTTTATCAAACAGGGGCCACAATGAGCAGTTCTTC.

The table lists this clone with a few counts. In nucleotides, the CDR3 is TGTGCCAGCAGCCCGCCGACTCGGGAGACCCAGTACTTC. Translated: CASSPPTRETQYF. This sequence joins TRBV28 and TRBJ2-5; D is unclear. Germline V gene data show CDR1 as MDHEN and CDR2 as SYDVKM. V was shortened by 6 bases and J by 5 bases, with 13 bases between the two germline ends. CDR3 length: 13 residues.

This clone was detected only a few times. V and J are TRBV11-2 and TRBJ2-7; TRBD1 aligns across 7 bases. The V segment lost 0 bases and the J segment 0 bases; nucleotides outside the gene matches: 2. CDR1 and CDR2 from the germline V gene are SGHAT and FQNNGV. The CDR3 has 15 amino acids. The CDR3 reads CASSLEGTASYEQYF. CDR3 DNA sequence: TGTGCCAGCAGCTTAGAGGGGACAGCCTCCTACGAGCAGTACTTC.

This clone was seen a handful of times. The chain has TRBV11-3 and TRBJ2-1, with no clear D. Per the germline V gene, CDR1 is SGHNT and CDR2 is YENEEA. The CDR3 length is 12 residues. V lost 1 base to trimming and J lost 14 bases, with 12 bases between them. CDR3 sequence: CASSLGPLEKFF. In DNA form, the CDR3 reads TGTGCCAGCAGCTTAGGGCCCCTAGAGAAGTTCTTC.

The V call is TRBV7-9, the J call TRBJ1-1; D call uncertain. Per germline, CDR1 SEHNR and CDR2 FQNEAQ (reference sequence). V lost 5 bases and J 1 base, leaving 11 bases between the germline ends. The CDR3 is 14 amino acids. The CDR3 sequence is CASSILGRNTEAFF. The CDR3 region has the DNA TGTGCCAGCAGCATCCTTGGTAGGAACACTGAAGCTTTCTTT.

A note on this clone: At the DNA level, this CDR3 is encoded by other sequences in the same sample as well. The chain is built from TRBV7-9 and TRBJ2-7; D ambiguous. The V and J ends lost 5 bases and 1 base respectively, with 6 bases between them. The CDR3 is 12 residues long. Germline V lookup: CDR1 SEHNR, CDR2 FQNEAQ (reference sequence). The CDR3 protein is CASSPGSYEQYF. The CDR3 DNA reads TGTGCCAGCAGCCCAGGATCCTACGAGCAGTACTTC.

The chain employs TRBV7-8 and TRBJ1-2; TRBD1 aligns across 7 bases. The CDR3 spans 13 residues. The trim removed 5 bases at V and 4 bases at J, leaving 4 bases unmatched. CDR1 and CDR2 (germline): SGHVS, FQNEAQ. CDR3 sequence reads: CASSADRVYGYTF. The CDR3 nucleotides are TGTGCCAGCAGCGCAGACAGGGTCTATGGCTACACCTTC.

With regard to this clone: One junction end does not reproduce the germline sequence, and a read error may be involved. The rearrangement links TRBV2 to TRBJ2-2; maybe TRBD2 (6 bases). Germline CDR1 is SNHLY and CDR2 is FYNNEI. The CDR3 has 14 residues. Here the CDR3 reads CASSWDSNSGELFF. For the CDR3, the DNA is TGTGCCAGCAGTTGGGACTCGAACTCCGGGGAGCTGTTTTTT.

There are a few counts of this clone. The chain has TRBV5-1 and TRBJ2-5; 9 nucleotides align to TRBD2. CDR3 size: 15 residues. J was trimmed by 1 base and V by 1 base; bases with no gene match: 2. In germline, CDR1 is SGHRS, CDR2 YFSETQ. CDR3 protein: CASSLRLAAQETQYF. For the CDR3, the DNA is TGCGCCAGCAGCTTGCGACTAGCGGCCCAAGAGACCCAGTACTTC.

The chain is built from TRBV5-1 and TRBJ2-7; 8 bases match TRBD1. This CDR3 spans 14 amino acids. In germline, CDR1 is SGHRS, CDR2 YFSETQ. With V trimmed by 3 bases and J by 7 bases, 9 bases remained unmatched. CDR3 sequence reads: CASSSGQGAEEQYF. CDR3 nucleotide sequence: TGCGCCAGCAGCTCGGGGCAGGGGGCTGAAGAGCAGTACTTC.

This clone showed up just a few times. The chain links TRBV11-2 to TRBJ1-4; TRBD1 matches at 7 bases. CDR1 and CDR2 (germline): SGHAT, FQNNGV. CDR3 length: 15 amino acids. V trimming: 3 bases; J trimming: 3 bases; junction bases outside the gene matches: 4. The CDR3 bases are TGTGCCAGCAGCTTCACGGGACAGCCTAATGAAAAACTGTTTTTT. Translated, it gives CASSFTGQPNEKLFF.

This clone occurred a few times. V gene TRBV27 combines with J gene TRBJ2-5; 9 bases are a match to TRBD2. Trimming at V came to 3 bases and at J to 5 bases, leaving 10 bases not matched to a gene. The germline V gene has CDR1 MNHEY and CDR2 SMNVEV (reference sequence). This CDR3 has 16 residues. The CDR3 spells CASSFISGSPRETQYF. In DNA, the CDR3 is TGTGCCAGCAGTTTTATTAGCGGGAGCCCACGGGAGACCCAGTACTTC.

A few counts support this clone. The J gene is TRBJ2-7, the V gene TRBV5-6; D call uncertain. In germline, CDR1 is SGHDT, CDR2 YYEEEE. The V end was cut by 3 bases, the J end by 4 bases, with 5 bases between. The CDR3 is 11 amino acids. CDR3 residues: CASSSRYEQYF. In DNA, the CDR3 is TGTGCCAGCAGCTCCAGGTACGAGCAGTACTTC.

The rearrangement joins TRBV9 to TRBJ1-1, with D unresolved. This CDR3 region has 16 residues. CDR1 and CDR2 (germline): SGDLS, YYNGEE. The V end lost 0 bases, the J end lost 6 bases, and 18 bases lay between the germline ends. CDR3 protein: CASSVVPGSGFSEAFF. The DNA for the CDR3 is TGTGCCAGCAGCGTAGTCCCGGGAAGCGGGTTTTCTGAAGCTTTCTTT.

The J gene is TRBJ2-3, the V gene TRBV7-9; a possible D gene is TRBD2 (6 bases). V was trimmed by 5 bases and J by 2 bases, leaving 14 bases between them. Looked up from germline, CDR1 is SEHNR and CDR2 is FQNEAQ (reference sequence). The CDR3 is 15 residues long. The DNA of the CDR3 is TGTGCCAGCAGCCCGTCTCGGGAGCCCACAGATACGCAGTATTTT. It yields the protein CASSPSREPTDTQYF.

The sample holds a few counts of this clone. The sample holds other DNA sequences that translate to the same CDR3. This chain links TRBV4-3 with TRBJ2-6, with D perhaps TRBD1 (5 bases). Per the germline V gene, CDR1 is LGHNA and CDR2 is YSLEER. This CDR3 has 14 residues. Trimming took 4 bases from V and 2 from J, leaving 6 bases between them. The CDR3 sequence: CASSRGAGANVLTF. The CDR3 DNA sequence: TGCGCCAGCAGCCGGGGCGCTGGGGCCAACGTCCTGACTTTC.

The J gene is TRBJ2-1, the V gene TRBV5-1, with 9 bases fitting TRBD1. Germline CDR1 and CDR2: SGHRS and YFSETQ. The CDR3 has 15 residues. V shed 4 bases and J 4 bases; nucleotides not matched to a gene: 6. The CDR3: CASSKGQGPYNEQFF. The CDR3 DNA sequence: TGCGCCAGCAGCAAAGGACAGGGGCCATACAATGAGCAGTTCTTC.

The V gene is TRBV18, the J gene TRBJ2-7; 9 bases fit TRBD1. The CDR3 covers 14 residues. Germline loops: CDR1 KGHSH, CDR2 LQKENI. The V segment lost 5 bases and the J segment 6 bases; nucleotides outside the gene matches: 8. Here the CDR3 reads CASSASQQGAEQYF. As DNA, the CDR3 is TGTGCCAGCTCAGCATCTCAACAGGGGGCCGAGCAGTACTTC. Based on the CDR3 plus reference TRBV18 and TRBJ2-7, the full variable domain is NAGVMQNPRHLVRRRGQEARLRCSPMKGHSHVYWYRQLPEEGLKFMVYLQKENIIDESGMPKERFSAEFPKEGPSILRIQQVVRGDSAAYFCASSASQQGAEQYFGPGTRLTVT.

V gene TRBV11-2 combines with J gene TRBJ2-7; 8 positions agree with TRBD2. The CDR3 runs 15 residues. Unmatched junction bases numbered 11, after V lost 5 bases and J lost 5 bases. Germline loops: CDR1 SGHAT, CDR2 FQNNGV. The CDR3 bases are TGTGCCAGCAGCCGCCCGGGACTAGTGATCAACGAGCAGTACTTC. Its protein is CASSRPGLVINEQYF.

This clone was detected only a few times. For the CDR3, the DNA is TGTGCCAGCTCCGGTAGCGGGGGTGCAGATACGCAGTATTTT. Protein: CASSGSGGADTQYF. The chain couples TRBV18 to TRBJ2-3, with TRBD2 matching over 9 bases. Germline V gene sequence: CDR1 KGHSH, CDR2 LQKENI. The J segment lost 4 bases and the V segment lost 6 bases, leaving 5 bases of the junction unmatched. The CDR3 has 14 amino acids.

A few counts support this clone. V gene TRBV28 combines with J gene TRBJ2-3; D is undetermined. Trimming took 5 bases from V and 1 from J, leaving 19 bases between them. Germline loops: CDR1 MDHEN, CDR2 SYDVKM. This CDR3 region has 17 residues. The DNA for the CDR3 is TGTGCCAGCAGTCTTGTAAGTAGGAGAGGCCGCACAGATACGCAGTATTTT. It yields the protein CASSLVSRRGRTDTQYF. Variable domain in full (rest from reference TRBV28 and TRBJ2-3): DVKVTQSSRYLVKRTGEKVFLECVQDMDHENMFWYRQDPGLGLRLIYFSYDVKMKEKGDIPEGYSVSREKKERFSLILESASTNQTSMYLCASSLVSRRGRTDTQYFGPGTRLTVL.

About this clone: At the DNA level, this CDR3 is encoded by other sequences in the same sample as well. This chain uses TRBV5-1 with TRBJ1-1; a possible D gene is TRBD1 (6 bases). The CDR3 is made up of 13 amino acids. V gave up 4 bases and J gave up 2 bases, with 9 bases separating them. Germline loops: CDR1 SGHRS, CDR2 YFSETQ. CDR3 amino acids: CASSVTGNTEAFF. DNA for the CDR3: TGCGCCAGCAGCGTGACAGGTAACACTGAAGCTTTCTTT.

DNA for the CDR3: TGTGCCAGCAGCTTACCTACCCTAAGCGGCCGCACAGATACGCAGTATTTT. Protein product: CASSLPTLSGRTDTQYF. The V and J genes are TRBV7-9 and TRBJ2-3; tentatively, D is TRBD2 (5 bases). The CDR3 consists of 17 residues. The germline V gene encodes CDR1 SEHNR and CDR2 FQNEAQ (reference sequence). Trimming shortened V by 2 bases and J by 1 base, and 16 bases separated the two germline ends.

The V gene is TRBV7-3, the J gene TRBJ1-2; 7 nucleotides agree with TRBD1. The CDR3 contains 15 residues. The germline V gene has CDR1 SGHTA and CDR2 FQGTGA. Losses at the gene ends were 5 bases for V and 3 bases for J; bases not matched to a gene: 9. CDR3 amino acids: CASSPGRQGDYGYTF. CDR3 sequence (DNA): TGTGCCAGCAGCCCGGGGAGACAGGGCGACTATGGCTACACCTTC.

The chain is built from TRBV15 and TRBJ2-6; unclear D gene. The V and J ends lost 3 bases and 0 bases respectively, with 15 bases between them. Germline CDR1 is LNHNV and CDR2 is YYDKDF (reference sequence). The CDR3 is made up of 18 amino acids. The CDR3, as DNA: TGTGCCACCAGCAGTCGGTTCACCCCGGTCTCTGGGGCCAACGTCCTGACTTTC. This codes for CATSSRFTPVSGANVLTF. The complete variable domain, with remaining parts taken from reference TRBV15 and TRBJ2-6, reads DAMVIQNPRYQVTQFGKPVTLSCSQTLNHNVMYWYQQKSSQAPKLLFHYYDKDFNNEADTPDNFQSRRPNTSFCFLDIRSPGLGDTAMYLCATSSRFTPVSGANVLTFGAGSRLTVL.

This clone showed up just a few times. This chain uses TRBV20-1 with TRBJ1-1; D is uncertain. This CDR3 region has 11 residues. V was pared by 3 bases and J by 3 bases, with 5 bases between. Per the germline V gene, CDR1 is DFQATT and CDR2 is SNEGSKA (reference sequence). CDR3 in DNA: TGCAGTGCTAGTGGAGACACTGAAGCTTTCTTT. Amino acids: CSASGDTEAFF.